Listed below are T cell receptor beta chains from one sample, sequenced in a study of CD4+ T cells in melanoma. Repertoires were generated with immunoSEQ multiplex PCR, while TCRdb's copy carries only in-frame clones and drops some. The table records 90,000 to 130,000 clones, approximately 92% of them present only once. Sequenced material: peripheral blood. Source of these receptors: a human donor with melanoma. The CDR3 runs from the conserved cysteine through the conserved F or W. Fields, in order: V gene, clone size, D gene, CDR3 length, J gene, CDR3 DNA, CDR3 protein. A D gene is named only where the DNA matches it firmly. Part of the rows lack a size; the others show once, few, many or a class for expanded clones.

v_gene: TRBV6-5; abundance: NA; d_gene: NA; len: 11; j_gene: TRBJ1-2; CDR3nt: TGTGCCAGCAGTTCTACTGGTGGCTACACCTTC; CDR3aa: CASSSTGGYTF
v_gene: TRBV4-2; abundance: NA; d_gene: TRBD1; len: 15; j_gene: TRBJ2-7; CDR3nt: TGTGCCAGCAGCCAAGGCCGGGACAGCTCCTACGAGCAGTACTTC; CDR3aa: CASSQGRDSSYEQYF
v_gene: TRBV7-2; abundance: once; d_gene: TRBD1; len: 14; j_gene: TRBJ2-4; CDR3nt: TGTGCCAGCAGACCCGGGACAGGGGGAGGCATTCAGTACTTC; CDR3aa: CASRPGTGGGIQYF
v_gene: TRBV9; abundance: NA; d_gene: TRBD1; len: 15; j_gene: TRBJ2-7; CDR3nt: TGTGCCAGCAGCCTGTCAGACAGGGGGCAGGGGGAGCAGTACTTC; CDR3aa: CASSLSDRGQGEQYF
v_gene: TRBV5-4; abundance: NA; d_gene: NA; len: 13; j_gene: TRBJ1-2; CDR3nt: TGTGCCAGCAGATCCCGTGTAGACTATGGCTACACCTTC; CDR3aa: CASRSRVDYGYTF
v_gene: TRBV12-5; abundance: NA; d_gene: NA; len: 13; j_gene: TRBJ1-1; CDR3nt: TGTGCTAGTGGTTGGGGGACGGGGACTGAAGCTTTCTTT; CDR3aa: CASGWGTGTEAFF
v_gene: TRBV7-2; abundance: NA; d_gene: NA; len: 15; j_gene: TRBJ1-1; CDR3nt: TGTGCCAGCAGCTCTAATGGGGGGTTAAGCACTGAAGCTTTCTTT; CDR3aa: CASSSNGGLSTEAFF
v_gene: TRBV5-1; abundance: many; d_gene: NA; len: 15; j_gene: TRBJ2-1; CDR3nt: TGCGCCAGCAGCTTGGTGGCGGGCGTCTACAATGAGCAGTTCTTC; CDR3aa: CASSLVAGVYNEQFF
v_gene: TRBV5-1; abundance: NA; d_gene: NA; len: 12; j_gene: TRBJ1-2; CDR3nt: TGCGCCAGCAGCTTGGGGGGGGCTGGCTACACCTTC; CDR3aa: CASSLGGAGYTF
v_gene: TRBV4-3; abundance: NA; d_gene: TRBD2; len: 15; j_gene: TRBJ2-7; CDR3nt: TGCGCCAGCAGCCAAGCTCTAGCGGGGGCCTACGAGCAGTACTTC; CDR3aa: CASSQALAGAYEQYF
v_gene: TRBV7-2; abundance: NA; d_gene: NA; len: 15; j_gene: TRBJ2-5; CDR3nt: TGTGCCAGCAGCGCACAGGGGGGGCTGCAAGAGACCCAGTACTTC; CDR3aa: CASSAQGGLQETQYF
v_gene: TRBV5-1; abundance: NA; d_gene: TRBD2; len: 11; j_gene: TRBJ2-1; CDR3nt: TGCGCCAGCAGCTCGGGACTAGAGCAGTTCTTC; CDR3aa: CASSSGLEQFF
v_gene: TRBV10-3; abundance: NA; d_gene: TRBD1; len: 16; j_gene: TRBJ2-7; CDR3nt: TGTGCCATCAGTGAGCGACAGGGGGCTAGCTCCTACGAGCAGTACTTC; CDR3aa: CAISERQGASSYEQYF
v_gene: TRBV7-3; abundance: NA; d_gene: TRBD1; len: 14; j_gene: TRBJ2-3; CDR3nt: TGTGCCAGCAGCTTAGCGCAGGGGGCAGATACGCAGTATTTT; CDR3aa: CASSLAQGADTQYF
v_gene: TRBV14; abundance: NA; d_gene: TRBD1; len: 15; j_gene: TRBJ2-7; CDR3nt: TGTGCCAGCAGCCAACCCGGGACAGGCTCCTACGAGCAGTACTTC; CDR3aa: CASSQPGTGSYEQYF
v_gene: TRBV7-9; abundance: NA; d_gene: NA; len: 14; j_gene: TRBJ2-5; CDR3nt: TGTGCCAGCAGCCTTAGTCCCTCCAGAGAGACCCAGTACTTC; CDR3aa: CASSLSPSRETQYF
v_gene: TRBV5-1; abundance: NA; d_gene: NA; len: 14; j_gene: TRBJ2-1; CDR3nt: TGCGCCAGCAGCTTGGCCGGACCCACCAATGAGCAGTTCTTC; CDR3aa: CASSLAGPTNEQFF
v_gene: TRBV14; abundance: NA; d_gene: TRBD2; len: 15; j_gene: TRBJ2-1; CDR3nt: TGTGCCAGCAGTCTCGGCGGGGGGGTAAGGAATGAGCAGTTCTTC; CDR3aa: CASSLGGGVRNEQFF
v_gene: TRBV4-1; abundance: NA; d_gene: TRBD2; len: 17; j_gene: TRBJ2-3; CDR3nt: TGCGCCAGCAGCCAAGAACGCCTAGCGGGAGAATCAGATACGCAGTATTTT; CDR3aa: CASSQERLAGESDTQYF
v_gene: TRBV4-3; abundance: NA; d_gene: NA; len: 13; j_gene: TRBJ2-2; CDR3nt: TGCGCCAGTCTAGACCCCAACACCGGGGAGCTGTTTTTT; CDR3aa: CASLDPNTGELFF
v_gene: TRBV7-3; abundance: NA; d_gene: NA; len: 13; j_gene: TRBJ2-3; CDR3nt: TGTGCCAGCAGCTTAGGCAGCACAGATACGCAGTATTTT; CDR3aa: CASSLGSTDTQYF
v_gene: TRBV5-1; abundance: NA; d_gene: NA; len: 17; j_gene: TRBJ2-6; CDR3nt: TGCGCCAGCAGCTTTGGACAGTTAGTCTCTGGGGCCAACGTCCTGACTTTC; CDR3aa: CASSFGQLVSGANVLTF
v_gene: TRBV28; abundance: once; d_gene: NA; len: 17; j_gene: TRBJ2-5; CDR3nt: TGTGCCAGCAGCCCCCAATCCCTCCAGGCCCTCCAAGAGACCCAGTACTTC; CDR3aa: CASSPQSLQALQETQYF
v_gene: TRBV28; abundance: NA; d_gene: TRBD1; len: 16; j_gene: TRBJ1-2; CDR3nt: TGTGCCAGCAGTCGCCCTGCAGGGGGAGCCGGCTATGGCTACACCTTC; CDR3aa: CASSRPAGGAGYGYTF
v_gene: TRBV6-5; abundance: NA; d_gene: TRBD2; len: 16; j_gene: TRBJ2-2; CDR3nt: TGTGCCAGCAGTTACATAGAGGGCGGGAGTTCCGGGGAGCTGTTTTTT; CDR3aa: CASSYIEGGSSGELFF
v_gene: TRBV7-9; abundance: NA; d_gene: NA; len: 15; j_gene: TRBJ1-1; CDR3nt: TGTGCCAGCAGCTTAGGGGTCAGACTGAACACTGAAGCTTTCTTT; CDR3aa: CASSLGVRLNTEAFF
v_gene: TRBV5-4; abundance: NA; d_gene: NA; len: 15; j_gene: TRBJ2-3; CDR3nt: TGTGCCAGCAGCTCCAAACAGGGCTTCACAGATACGCAGTATTTT; CDR3aa: CASSSKQGFTDTQYF
v_gene: TRBV6-5; abundance: few; d_gene: NA; len: 11; j_gene: TRBJ1-2; CDR3nt: TGTGCCAGCAGAGCAAACTATGGCTACACCTTC; CDR3aa: CASRANYGYTF
v_gene: TRBV15; abundance: NA; d_gene: TRBD2; len: 15; j_gene: TRBJ2-7; CDR3nt: TGTGCCACCAGCAGAGATGGCGGGGGGGCCTACGAGCAGTACTTC; CDR3aa: CATSRDGGGAYEQYF
v_gene: TRBV11-2; abundance: once; d_gene: NA; len: 12; j_gene: TRBJ2-3; CDR3nt: TGTGCCAGCAGCTTCAACGCAGATACGCAGTATTTT; CDR3aa: CASSFNADTQYF
v_gene: TRBV6-6; abundance: NA; d_gene: NA; len: 14; j_gene: TRBJ1-5; CDR3nt: TGTGCCAGCAGTTATCAACAGCTAAATCAGCCCCAGCATTTT; CDR3aa: CASSYQQLNQPQHF
v_gene: TRBV12-5; abundance: NA; d_gene: NA; len: 12; j_gene: TRBJ2-7; CDR3nt: TGTGCTAGTGGTTTGAATCGCTACGAGCAGTACTTC; CDR3aa: CASGLNRYEQYF
v_gene: TRBV20-1; abundance: NA; d_gene: NA; len: 11; j_gene: TRBJ1-1; CDR3nt: TGCAGTGCCCCTCTCGGGGTTGAAGCTTTCTTT; CDR3aa: CSAPLGVEAFF
v_gene: TRBV7-3; abundance: NA; d_gene: NA; len: 14; j_gene: TRBJ2-1; CDR3nt: TGTGCCAGCAGCCCTAAGAACTCAAATAATGAGCAGTTCTTC; CDR3aa: CASSPKNSNNEQFF
v_gene: TRBV13; abundance: once; d_gene: NA; len: 15; j_gene: TRBJ2-3; CDR3nt: TGTGCCAGCAGCCCCCAAAAAAGTGGGGTATGGACGCAGTATTTT; CDR3aa: CASSPQKSGVWTQYF